This TCR beta chain was identified in a study of CD8+ T cells in alopecia areata. cDNA serving as the sequencing template came from extracted, reverse transcribed RNA. TCRdb's copy holds only in-frame clones and misses some; the assay was immunoSEQ multiplex PCR. The sample yields about 120,000 clones, around two fifths seen once. CDR3 length equals 15 residues. Germline CDR1 is MDHEN and CDR2 is SYDVKM. Trimming took 5 bases from V and 4 from J, leaving 17 bases between them. The rearrangement joins TRBV28 to TRBJ1-2; perhaps TRBD1 as D (5 bases). This clonotype was sampled from a human donor with alopecia areata. Sequencing was done on a sample of CD4+ T cells sorted from blood. The chain's CDR3 is CASSAGTSSFYGYTF. As DNA, the CDR3 is TGTGCCAGCAGTGCCGGGACGTCGAGCTTCTATGGCTACACCTTC.